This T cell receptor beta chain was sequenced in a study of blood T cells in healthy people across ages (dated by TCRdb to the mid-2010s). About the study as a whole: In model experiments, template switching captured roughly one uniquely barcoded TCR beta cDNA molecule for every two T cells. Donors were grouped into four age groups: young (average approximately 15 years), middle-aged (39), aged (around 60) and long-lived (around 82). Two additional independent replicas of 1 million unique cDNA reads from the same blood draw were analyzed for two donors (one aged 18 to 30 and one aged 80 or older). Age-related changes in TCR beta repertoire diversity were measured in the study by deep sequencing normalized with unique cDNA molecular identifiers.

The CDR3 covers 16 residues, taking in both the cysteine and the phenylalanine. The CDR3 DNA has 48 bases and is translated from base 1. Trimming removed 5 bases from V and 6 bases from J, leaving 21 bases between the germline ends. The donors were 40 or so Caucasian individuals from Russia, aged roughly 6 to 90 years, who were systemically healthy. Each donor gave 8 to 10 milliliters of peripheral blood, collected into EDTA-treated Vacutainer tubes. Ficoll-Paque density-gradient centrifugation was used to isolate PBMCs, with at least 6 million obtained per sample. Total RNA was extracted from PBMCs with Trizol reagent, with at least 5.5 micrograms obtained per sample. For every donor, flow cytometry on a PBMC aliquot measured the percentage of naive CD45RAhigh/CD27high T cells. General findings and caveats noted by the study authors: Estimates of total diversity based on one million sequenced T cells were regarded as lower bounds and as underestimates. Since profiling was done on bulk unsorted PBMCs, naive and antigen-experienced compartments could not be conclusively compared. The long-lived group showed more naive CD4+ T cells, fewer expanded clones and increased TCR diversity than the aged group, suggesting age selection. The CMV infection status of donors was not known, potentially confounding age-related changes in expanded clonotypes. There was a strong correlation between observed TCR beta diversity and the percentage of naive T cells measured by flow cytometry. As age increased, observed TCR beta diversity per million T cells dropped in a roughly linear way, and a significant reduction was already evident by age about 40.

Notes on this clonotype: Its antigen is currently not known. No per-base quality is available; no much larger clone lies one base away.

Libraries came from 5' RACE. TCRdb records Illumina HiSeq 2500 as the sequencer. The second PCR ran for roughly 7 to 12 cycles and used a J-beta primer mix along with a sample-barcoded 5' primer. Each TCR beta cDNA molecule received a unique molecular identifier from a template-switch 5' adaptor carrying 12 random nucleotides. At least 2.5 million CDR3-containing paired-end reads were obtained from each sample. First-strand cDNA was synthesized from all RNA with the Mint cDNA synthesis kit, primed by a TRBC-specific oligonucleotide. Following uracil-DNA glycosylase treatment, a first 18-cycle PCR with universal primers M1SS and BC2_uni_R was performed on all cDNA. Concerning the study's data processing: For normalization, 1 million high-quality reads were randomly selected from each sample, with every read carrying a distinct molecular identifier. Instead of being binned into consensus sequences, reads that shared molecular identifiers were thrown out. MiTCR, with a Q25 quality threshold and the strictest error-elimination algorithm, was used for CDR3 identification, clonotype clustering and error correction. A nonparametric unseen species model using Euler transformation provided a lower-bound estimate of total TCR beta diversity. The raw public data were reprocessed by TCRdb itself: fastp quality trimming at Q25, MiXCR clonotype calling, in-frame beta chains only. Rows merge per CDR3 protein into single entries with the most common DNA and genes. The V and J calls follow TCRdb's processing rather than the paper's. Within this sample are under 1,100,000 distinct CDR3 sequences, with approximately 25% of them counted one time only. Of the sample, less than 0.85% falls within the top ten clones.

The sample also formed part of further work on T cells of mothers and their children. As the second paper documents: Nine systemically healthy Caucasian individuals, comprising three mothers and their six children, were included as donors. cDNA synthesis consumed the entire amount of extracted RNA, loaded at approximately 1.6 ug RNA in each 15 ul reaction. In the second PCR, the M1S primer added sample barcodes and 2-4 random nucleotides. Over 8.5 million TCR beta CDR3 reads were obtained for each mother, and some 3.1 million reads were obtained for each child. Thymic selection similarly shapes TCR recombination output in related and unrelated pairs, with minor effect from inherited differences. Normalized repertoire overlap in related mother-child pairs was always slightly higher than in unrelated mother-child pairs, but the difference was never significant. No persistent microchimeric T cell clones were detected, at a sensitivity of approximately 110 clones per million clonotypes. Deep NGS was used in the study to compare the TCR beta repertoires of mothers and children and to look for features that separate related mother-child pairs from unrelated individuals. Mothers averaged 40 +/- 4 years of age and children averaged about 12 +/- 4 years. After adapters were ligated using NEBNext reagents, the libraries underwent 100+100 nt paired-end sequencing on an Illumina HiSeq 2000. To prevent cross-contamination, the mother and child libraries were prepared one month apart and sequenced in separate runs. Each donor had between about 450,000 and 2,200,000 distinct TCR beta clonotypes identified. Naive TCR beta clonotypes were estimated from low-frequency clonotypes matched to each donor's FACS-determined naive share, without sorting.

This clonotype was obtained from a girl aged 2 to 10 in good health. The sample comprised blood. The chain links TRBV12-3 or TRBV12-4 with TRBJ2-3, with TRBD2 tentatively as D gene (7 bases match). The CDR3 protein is CASSAAGAPPADTQYF. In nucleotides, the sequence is TGTGCCAGCAGTGCCGCGGGGGCCCCCCCGGCGGATACGCAGTATTTT.